Listed below are T cell receptor beta chains from one sample, sequenced in a study of spatial heterogeneity in lung cancer. TCRdb itself ran the 5' RACE reads through MiXCR, one entry per CDR3 protein. The repertoire consists of 20,000 to 25,000 distinct CDR3 sequences, with around 4.6% occurring once and the leading ten covering 7% to 8.5%. Here the sequenced sample was PBMCs, taken at surgery. The receptor set was obtained from a male donor with early-stage non-small cell lung cancer. CDR3s include the opening cysteine and the closing phenylalanine or tryptophan. D genes are given only for firm matches. A clone size is listed for some rows: how often the clone was seen (once, few, many), or a class if it is expanded.

J gene: TRBJ1-2; D gene: TRBD1; clone size: many; V gene: TRBV5-1; CDR3 protein: CASSSQGATYGYTF; CDR3 DNA: TGCGCCAGCAGCTCACAGGGGGCAACCTATGGCTACACCTTC
J gene: TRBJ2-2; D gene: TRBD1; clone size: many; V gene: TRBV12-3/TRBV12-4; CDR3 protein: CASSLRDRDLPGELFF; CDR3 DNA: TGTGCCAGCAGTCTCCGGGACAGGGACCTTCCCGGGGAGCTGTTTTTT
J gene: TRBJ2-5; D gene: TRBD1; clone size: many; V gene: TRBV7-9; CDR3 protein: CASSPGQGYQETQYF; CDR3 DNA: TGTGCCAGCAGCCCGGGACAGGGGTACCAAGAGACCCAGTACTTC
J gene: TRBJ1-1; D gene: NA; clone size: many; V gene: TRBV7-2; CDR3 protein: CASSFQKMNTEAFF; CDR3 DNA: TGTGCCAGCAGCTTTCAGAAAATGAACACTGAAGCTTTCTTT
J gene: TRBJ1-6; D gene: NA; clone size: many; V gene: TRBV5-1; CDR3 protein: CASTREGTSEGSPLHF; CDR3 DNA: TGCGCCAGCACCCGAGAGGGAACGTCCGAGGGCTCACCCCTCCACTTT
J gene: TRBJ1-4; D gene: NA; clone size: many; V gene: TRBV29-1; CDR3 protein: CSVFRLTYEKLFF; CDR3 DNA: TGCAGCGTATTTCGATTAACCTATGAAAAACTGTTTTTT
J gene: TRBJ1-1; D gene: NA; clone size: many; V gene: TRBV6-2/TRBV6-3; CDR3 protein: CASSYALNTEAFF; CDR3 DNA: TGTGCCAGCAGTTACGCACTGAACACTGAAGCTTTCTTT
J gene: TRBJ2-1; D gene: NA; clone size: many; V gene: TRBV9; CDR3 protein: CASSVGGGLFNEQFF; CDR3 DNA: TGTGCCAGCAGCGTAGGTGGAGGGTTGTTCAATGAGCAGTTCTTC
J gene: TRBJ2-2; D gene: TRBD2; clone size: many; V gene: TRBV6-1; CDR3 protein: CASGSGRADTGELFF; CDR3 DNA: TGTGCCAGCGGCAGCGGGAGGGCGGACACCGGGGAGCTGTTTTTT
J gene: TRBJ1-6; D gene: NA; clone size: many; V gene: TRBV4-3; CDR3 protein: CASSQDTAPYNSPLHF; CDR3 DNA: TGCGCCAGCAGCCAAGACACAGCTCCCTATAATTCACCCCTCCACTTT
J gene: TRBJ1-1; D gene: NA; clone size: many; V gene: TRBV28; CDR3 protein: CASSEGFRTEAFF; CDR3 DNA: TGTGCCAGCAGTGAGGGGTTTAGGACTGAAGCTTTCTTT
J gene: TRBJ2-7; D gene: TRBD2; clone size: few; V gene: TRBV7-6; CDR3 protein: CASSLVSSSGDYEQYF; CDR3 DNA: TGTGCCAGCAGCTTAGTCTCCTCCAGCGGGGACTACGAGCAGTACTTC
J gene: TRBJ2-7; D gene: TRBD1; clone size: NA; V gene: TRBV19; CDR3 protein: CASSMGQGAYEQYF; CDR3 DNA: TGTGCCAGTAGTATGGGACAGGGGGCCTACGAGCAGTACTTC
J gene: TRBJ2-1; D gene: NA; clone size: many; V gene: TRBV3-1; CDR3 protein: CASSQDLAAYNEQFF; CDR3 DNA: TGTGCCAGCAGCCAAGATTTGGCGGCGTACAATGAGCAGTTCTTC
J gene: TRBJ2-5; D gene: NA; clone size: many; V gene: TRBV6-6; CDR3 protein: CASSLGGGSGQETQYF; CDR3 DNA: TGTGCCAGCAGTCTGGGAGGGGGCTCGGGGCAAGAGACCCAGTACTTC
J gene: TRBJ1-5; D gene: NA; clone size: medium-sized; V gene: TRBV12-3/TRBV12-4; CDR3 protein: CASSSPDRLRGGNQPQHF; CDR3 DNA: TGTGCCAGCAGTTCTCCGGACAGATTAAGGGGGGGCAATCAGCCCCAGCATTTT
J gene: TRBJ2-7; D gene: NA; clone size: NA; V gene: TRBV3-1; CDR3 protein: CASSYGLYGSYEQYF; CDR3 DNA: TGTGCCAGCAGCTATGGACTATACGGCTCCTACGAGCAGTACTTC
J gene: TRBJ1-3; D gene: NA; clone size: many; V gene: TRBV20-1; CDR3 protein: CSARAPGNSGNTIYF; CDR3 DNA: TGCAGTGCTAGAGCCCCAGGGAACTCTGGAAACACCATATATTTT
J gene: TRBJ1-2; D gene: NA; clone size: many; V gene: TRBV7-7; CDR3 protein: CASSLVLTDYTF; CDR3 DNA: TGTGCTAGCAGCTTAGTTCTAACGGACTACACCTTC
J gene: TRBJ2-6; D gene: TRBD1; clone size: many; V gene: TRBV6-1; CDR3 protein: CASSPGTGDSGANVLTF; CDR3 DNA: TGTGCCAGCAGCCCCGGGACAGGGGACTCTGGGGCCAACGTCCTGACTTTC
J gene: TRBJ2-5; D gene: NA; clone size: many; V gene: TRBV12-3/TRBV12-4; CDR3 protein: CASRGTIQETQYF; CDR3 DNA: TGTGCCAGCAGAGGGACGATTCAAGAGACCCAGTACTTC
J gene: TRBJ2-7; D gene: TRBD1; clone size: many; V gene: TRBV6-2/TRBV6-3; CDR3 protein: CASSYLGQGYEQYF; CDR3 DNA: TGTGCCAGCAGTTACTTAGGACAGGGCTACGAGCAGTACTTC
J gene: TRBJ1-5; D gene: NA; clone size: many; V gene: TRBV6-2/TRBV6-3; CDR3 protein: CASSWQGNQPQHF; CDR3 DNA: TGTGCCAGCAGTTGGCAGGGCAATCAGCCCCAGCATTTT
J gene: TRBJ1-2; D gene: NA; clone size: many; V gene: TRBV4-1; CDR3 protein: CASSQGGGQNYGYTF; CDR3 DNA: TGCGCCAGCAGCCAAGGGGGGGGTCAGAACTATGGCTACACCTTC
J gene: TRBJ1-5; D gene: TRBD1; clone size: many; V gene: TRBV6-5; CDR3 protein: CASSPKDRPNQPQHF; CDR3 DNA: TGTGCCAGCAGCCCCAAGGACAGGCCCAATCAGCCCCAGCATTTT
J gene: TRBJ1-3; D gene: NA; clone size: many; V gene: TRBV10-3; CDR3 protein: CAISPGLSRAGNTIYF; CDR3 DNA: TGTGCCATCAGCCCGGGACTCTCGCGAGCCGGAAACACCATATATTTT
J gene: TRBJ2-5; D gene: NA; clone size: many; V gene: TRBV5-1; CDR3 protein: CASSIGLAGMETQYF; CDR3 DNA: TGCGCCAGCAGCATCGGACTTGCTGGTATGGAGACCCAGTACTTC
J gene: TRBJ2-7; D gene: NA; clone size: few; V gene: TRBV6-6; CDR3 protein: CASSYWLADEQYF; CDR3 DNA: TGTGCCAGCAGTTACTGGCTAGCAGACGAGCAGTACTTC
J gene: TRBJ1-4; D gene: NA; clone size: many; V gene: TRBV30; CDR3 protein: CAWSDDRKYEKLFF; CDR3 DNA: TGTGCCTGGAGTGACGACAGGAAATATGAAAAACTGTTTTTT
J gene: TRBJ2-3; D gene: NA; clone size: many; V gene: TRBV28; CDR3 protein: CASVGGGRDTQYF; CDR3 DNA: TGTGCCAGCGTAGGGGGGGGCAGGGATACGCAGTATTTT
J gene: TRBJ1-2; D gene: NA; clone size: many; V gene: TRBV7-3; CDR3 protein: CASSLTGQLRDGYTF; CDR3 DNA: TGTGCCAGCAGCTTAACCGGACAGCTTCGGGATGGCTACACCTTC
J gene: TRBJ2-7; D gene: NA; clone size: many; V gene: TRBV28; CDR3 protein: CASSLGRDLTYEQYF; CDR3 DNA: TGTGCCAGCAGTTTAGGGCGGGACCTGACCTACGAGCAGTACTTC
J gene: TRBJ2-7; D gene: TRBD2; clone size: many; V gene: TRBV24-1; CDR3 protein: CATTPGGREQYF; CDR3 DNA: TGTGCCACCACGCCGGGGGGTCGTGAGCAGTACTTC
J gene: TRBJ2-6; D gene: NA; clone size: many; V gene: TRBV27; CDR3 protein: CASSTLGSGANVLTF; CDR3 DNA: TGTGCCAGCAGTACCCTGGGGTCTGGGGCCAACGTCCTGACTTTC
J gene: TRBJ2-5; D gene: TRBD2; clone size: medium-sized; V gene: TRBV29-1; CDR3 protein: CSVEVVPMGGQYF; CDR3 DNA: TGCAGCGTTGAAGTGGTCCCCATGGGAGGGCAGTACTTC
J gene: TRBJ2-5; D gene: NA; clone size: many; V gene: TRBV18; CDR3 protein: CASSPTVQETQYF; CDR3 DNA: TGTGCCAGCTCACCGACAGTCCAAGAGACCCAGTACTTC
J gene: TRBJ2-3; D gene: NA; clone size: many; V gene: TRBV4-2; CDR3 protein: CASRLSPGTYTDTQYF; CDR3 DNA: TGTGCCAGCAGGCTATCCCCAGGGACATACACAGATACGCAGTATTTT
J gene: TRBJ2-7; D gene: NA; clone size: many; V gene: TRBV28; CDR3 protein: CASSSPSTQVYEQYF; CDR3 DNA: TGTGCCAGCAGTTCGCCCTCGACGCAGGTTTACGAGCAGTACTTC
J gene: TRBJ1-1; D gene: NA; clone size: many; V gene: TRBV5-1; CDR3 protein: CASSLVADMNTEAFF; CDR3 DNA: TGCGCCAGCAGCTTGGTGGCGGACATGAACACTGAAGCTTTCTTT
J gene: TRBJ1-2; D gene: NA; clone size: NA; V gene: TRBV3-1; CDR3 protein: CASSHAFPGDRGYTF; CDR3 DNA: TGTGCCAGCAGCCATGCCTTCCCGGGGGATCGTGGCTACACCTTC
J gene: TRBJ2-1; D gene: NA; clone size: medium-sized; V gene: TRBV5-1; CDR3 protein: CASSLDRVEQFF; CDR3 DNA: TGCGCCAGCAGCTTGGACAGGGTTGAGCAGTTCTTC
J gene: TRBJ1-4; D gene: NA; clone size: many; V gene: TRBV6-5; CDR3 protein: CASSYSGNEKLFF; CDR3 DNA: TGTGCCAGCAGTTACTCGGGTAATGAAAAACTGTTTTTT
J gene: TRBJ2-3; D gene: NA; clone size: NA; V gene: TRBV7-9; CDR3 protein: CASSPQGDTQYF; CDR3 DNA: TGTGCCAGCAGCCCTCAAGGTGATACGCAGTATTTT
J gene: TRBJ2-3; D gene: TRBD2; clone size: many; V gene: TRBV7-9; CDR3 protein: CASSLEGTNTDTQYF; CDR3 DNA: TGTGCCAGCAGCTTAGAGGGGACTAACACAGATACGCAGTATTTT
J gene: TRBJ1-2; D gene: NA; clone size: medium-sized; V gene: TRBV29-1; CDR3 protein: CSVRPSRGYTF; CDR3 DNA: TGCAGCGTCCGCCCTTCTCGCGGCTACACCTTC
J gene: TRBJ2-1; D gene: NA; clone size: many; V gene: TRBV5-1; CDR3 protein: CASSFGDWANEQFF; CDR3 DNA: TGCGCCAGCAGCTTTGGAGACTGGGCAAATGAGCAGTTCTTC
J gene: TRBJ1-2; D gene: TRBD1; clone size: few; V gene: TRBV15; CDR3 protein: CATKTGGRVGYTF; CDR3 DNA: TGTGCCACCAAGACAGGGGGCAGGGTTGGCTACACCTTC
J gene: TRBJ1-5; D gene: TRBD1; clone size: many; V gene: TRBV6-6; CDR3 protein: CASSRGQDQPQHF; CDR3 DNA: TGTGCCAGCAGTCGGGGACAGGATCAGCCCCAGCATTTT
J gene: TRBJ2-1; D gene: TRBD2; clone size: many; V gene: TRBV6-5; CDR3 protein: CASSRGLAPNEQFF; CDR3 DNA: TGTGCCAGCAGCCGGGGACTAGCGCCCAATGAGCAGTTCTTC
J gene: TRBJ2-2; D gene: TRBD1; clone size: many; V gene: TRBV29-1; CDR3 protein: CSVETGWTGELFF; CDR3 DNA: TGCAGCGTTGAGACAGGGTGGACCGGGGAGCTGTTTTTT
J gene: TRBJ2-1; D gene: NA; clone size: many; V gene: TRBV12-3/TRBV12-4; CDR3 protein: CASSLNEQFF; CDR3 DNA: TGTGCCAGCAGCTTAAATGAGCAGTTCTTC
J gene: TRBJ1-2; D gene: NA; clone size: many; V gene: TRBV7-2; CDR3 protein: CASSRGRQGDGYTF; CDR3 DNA: TGTGCCAGCAGCCGCGGACGGCAGGGAGATGGCTACACCTTC
J gene: TRBJ2-3; D gene: NA; clone size: many; V gene: TRBV5-1; CDR3 protein: CASSLRGGPSTDTQYF; CDR3 DNA: TGCGCCAGCAGCCTGAGGGGCGGCCCTAGCACAGATACGCAGTATTTT
J gene: TRBJ2-7; D gene: NA; clone size: many; V gene: TRBV5-1; CDR3 protein: CASSLRVGARGYEQYF; CDR3 DNA: TGCGCCAGCAGCCTCCGTGTGGGGGCGAGAGGATACGAGCAGTACTTC